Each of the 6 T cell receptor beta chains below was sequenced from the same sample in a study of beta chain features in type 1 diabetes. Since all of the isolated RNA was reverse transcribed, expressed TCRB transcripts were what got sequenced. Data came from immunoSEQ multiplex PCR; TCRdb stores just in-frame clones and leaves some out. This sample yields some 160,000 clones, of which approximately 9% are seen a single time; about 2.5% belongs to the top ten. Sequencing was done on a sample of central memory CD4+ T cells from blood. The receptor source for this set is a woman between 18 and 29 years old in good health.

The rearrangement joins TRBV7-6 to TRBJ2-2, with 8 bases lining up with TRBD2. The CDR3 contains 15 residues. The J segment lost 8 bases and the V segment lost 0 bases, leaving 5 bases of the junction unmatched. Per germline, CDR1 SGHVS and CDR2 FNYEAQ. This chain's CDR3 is CASSLAGGLDGELFF. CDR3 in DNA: TGTGCCAGCAGCTTAGCAGGGGGACTAGATGGGGAGCTGTTTTTT. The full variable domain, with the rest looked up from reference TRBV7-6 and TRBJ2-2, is GAGVSQSPRYKVTKRGQDVALRCDPISGHVSLYWYRQALGQGPEFLTYFNYEAQQDKSGLPNDRFSAERPEGSISTLTIQRTEQRDSAMYRCASSLAGGLDGELFFGEGSRLTVL.

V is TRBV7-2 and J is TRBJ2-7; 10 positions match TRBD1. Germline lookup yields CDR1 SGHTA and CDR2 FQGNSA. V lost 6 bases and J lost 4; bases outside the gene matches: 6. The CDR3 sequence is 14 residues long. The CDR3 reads CASRRPGQGYEQYF. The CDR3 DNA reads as TGTGCCAGCAGACGACCGGGACAGGGGTACGAGCAGTACTTC.

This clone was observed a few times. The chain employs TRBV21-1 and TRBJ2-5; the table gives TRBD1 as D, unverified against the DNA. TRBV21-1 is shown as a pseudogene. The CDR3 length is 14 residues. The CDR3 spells CASSKPGGQETQYF. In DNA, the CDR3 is TGTGCCAGCAGCAAACCAGGGGGTCAGGAGACCCAGTACTTC.

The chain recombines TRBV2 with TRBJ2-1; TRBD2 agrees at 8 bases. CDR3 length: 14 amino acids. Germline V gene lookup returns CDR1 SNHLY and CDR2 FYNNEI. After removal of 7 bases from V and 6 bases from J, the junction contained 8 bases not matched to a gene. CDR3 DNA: TGTGCCAGCAAGGACGGGGGGGGTTCCAATGAGCAGTTCTTC. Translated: CASKDGGGSNEQFF.

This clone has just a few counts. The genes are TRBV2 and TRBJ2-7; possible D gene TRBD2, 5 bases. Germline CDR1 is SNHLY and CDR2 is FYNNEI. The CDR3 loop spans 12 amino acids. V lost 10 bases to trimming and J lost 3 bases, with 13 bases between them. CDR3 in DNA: TGTGCCAACTCGGGGATTGGCTACGAGCAGTACTTC. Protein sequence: CANSGIGYEQYF.

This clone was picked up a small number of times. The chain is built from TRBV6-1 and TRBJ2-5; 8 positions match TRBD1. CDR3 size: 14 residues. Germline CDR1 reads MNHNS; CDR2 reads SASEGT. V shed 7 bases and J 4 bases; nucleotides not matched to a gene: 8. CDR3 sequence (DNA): TGTGCCAGCACCCCGAGGACAGGGAGAGAGACCCAGTACTTC. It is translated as CASTPRTGRETQYF.